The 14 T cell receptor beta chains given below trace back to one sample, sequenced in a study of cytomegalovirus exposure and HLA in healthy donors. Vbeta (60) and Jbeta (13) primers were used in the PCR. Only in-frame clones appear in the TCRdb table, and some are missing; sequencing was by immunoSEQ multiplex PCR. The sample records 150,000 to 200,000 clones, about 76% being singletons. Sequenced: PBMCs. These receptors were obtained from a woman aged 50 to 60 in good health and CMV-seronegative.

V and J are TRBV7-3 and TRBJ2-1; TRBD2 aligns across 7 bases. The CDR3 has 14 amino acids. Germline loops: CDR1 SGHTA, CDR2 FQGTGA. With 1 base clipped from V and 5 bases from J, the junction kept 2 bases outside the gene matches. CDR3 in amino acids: CASSLRAGNNEQFF. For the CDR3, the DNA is TGTGCCAGCAGCTTAAGAGCGGGAAACAATGAGCAGTTCTTC.

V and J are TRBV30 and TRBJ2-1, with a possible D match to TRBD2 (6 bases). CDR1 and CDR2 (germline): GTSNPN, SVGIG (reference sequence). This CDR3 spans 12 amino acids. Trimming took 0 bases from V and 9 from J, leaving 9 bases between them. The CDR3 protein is CAWSVTGSEQFF. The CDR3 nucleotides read TGTGCCTGGAGTGTCACCGGGAGTGAGCAGTTCTTC.

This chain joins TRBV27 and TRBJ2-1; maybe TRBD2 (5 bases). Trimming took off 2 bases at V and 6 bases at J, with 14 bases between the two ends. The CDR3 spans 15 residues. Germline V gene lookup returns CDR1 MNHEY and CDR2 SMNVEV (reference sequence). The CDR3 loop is CASSLVGLTRNEQFF. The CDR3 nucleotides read TGTGCCAGCAGTTTAGTAGGACTTACCCGCAATGAGCAGTTCTTC.

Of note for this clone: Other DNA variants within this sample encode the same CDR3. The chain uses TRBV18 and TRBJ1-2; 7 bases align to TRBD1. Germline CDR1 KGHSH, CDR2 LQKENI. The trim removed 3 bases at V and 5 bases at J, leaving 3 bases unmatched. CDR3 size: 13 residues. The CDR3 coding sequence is TGTGCCAGCTCACCCAAGACAGGGTATGGCTACACCTTC. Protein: CASSPKTGYGYTF.

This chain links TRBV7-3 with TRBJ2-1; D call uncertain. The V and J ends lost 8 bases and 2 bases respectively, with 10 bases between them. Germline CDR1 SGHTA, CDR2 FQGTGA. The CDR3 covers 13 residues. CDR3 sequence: CASAREPYNEQFF. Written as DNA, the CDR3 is TGTGCCAGCGCGCGAGAACCCTACAATGAGCAGTTCTTC.

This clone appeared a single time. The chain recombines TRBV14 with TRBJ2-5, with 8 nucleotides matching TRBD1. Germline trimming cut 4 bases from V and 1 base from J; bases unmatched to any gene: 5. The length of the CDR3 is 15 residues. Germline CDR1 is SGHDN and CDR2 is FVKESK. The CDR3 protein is CASSRDRSLQETQYF. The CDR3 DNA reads TGTGCCAGCAGCCGGGACAGGAGCCTCCAAGAGACCCAGTACTTC.

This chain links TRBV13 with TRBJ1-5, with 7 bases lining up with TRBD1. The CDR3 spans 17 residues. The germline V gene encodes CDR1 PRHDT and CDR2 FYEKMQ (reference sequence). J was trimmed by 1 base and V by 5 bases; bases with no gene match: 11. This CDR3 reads CASSARQGRRSNQPQHF. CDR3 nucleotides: TGTGCCAGCAGCGCCCGACAGGGAAGGAGGAGCAATCAGCCCCAGCATTTT.

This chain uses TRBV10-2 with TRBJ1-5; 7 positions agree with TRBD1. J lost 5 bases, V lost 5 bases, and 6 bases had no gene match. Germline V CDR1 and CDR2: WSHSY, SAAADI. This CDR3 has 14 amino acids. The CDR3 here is CASSRQGNYQPQHF. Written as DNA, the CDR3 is TGCGCCAGCAGTCGACAGGGTAACTATCAGCCCCAGCATTTT.

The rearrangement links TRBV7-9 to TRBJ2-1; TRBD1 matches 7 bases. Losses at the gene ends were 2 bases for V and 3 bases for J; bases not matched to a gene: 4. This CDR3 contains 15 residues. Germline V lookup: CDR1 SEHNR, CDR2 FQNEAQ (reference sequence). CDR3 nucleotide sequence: TGTGCCAGCAGCTTACTGACAGGGCGCTACAATGAGCAGTTCTTC. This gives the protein CASSLLTGRYNEQFF. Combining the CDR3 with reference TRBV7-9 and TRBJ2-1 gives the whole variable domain DTGVSQNPRHKITKRGQNVTFRCDPISEHNRLYWYRQTLGQGPEFLTYFQNEAQLEKSRLLSDRFSAERPKGSFSTLEIQRTEQGDSAMYLCASSLLTGRYNEQFFGPGTRLTVL.

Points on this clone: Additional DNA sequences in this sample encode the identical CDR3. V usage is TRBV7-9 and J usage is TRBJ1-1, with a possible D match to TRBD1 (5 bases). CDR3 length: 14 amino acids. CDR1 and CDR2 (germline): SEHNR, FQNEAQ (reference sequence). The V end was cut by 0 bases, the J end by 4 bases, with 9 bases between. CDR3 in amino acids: CASSLAGQGTEAFF. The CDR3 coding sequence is TGTGCCAGCAGCTTAGCGGGGCAGGGCACTGAAGCTTTCTTT.

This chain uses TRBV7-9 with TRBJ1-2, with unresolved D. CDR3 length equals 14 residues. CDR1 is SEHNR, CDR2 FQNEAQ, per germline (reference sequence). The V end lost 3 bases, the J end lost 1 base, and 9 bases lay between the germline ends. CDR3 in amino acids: CASSFGEGNYGYTF. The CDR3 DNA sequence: TGTGCCAGCAGCTTTGGGGAGGGTAACTATGGCTACACCTTC.

As DNA, the CDR3 is TGTGCCAGCAGCCGGACAGACGTGAACACTGAAGCTTTCTTT. Its protein is CASSRTDVNTEAFF. The rearrangement joins TRBV5-4 to TRBJ1-1; weak D call: TRBD1 (6 bases). V lost 4 bases, J lost 0 bases, and 10 bases lay in between. There are 14 residues in the CDR3. Germline CDR1 is SGHNT and CDR2 is YYREEE (reference sequence).

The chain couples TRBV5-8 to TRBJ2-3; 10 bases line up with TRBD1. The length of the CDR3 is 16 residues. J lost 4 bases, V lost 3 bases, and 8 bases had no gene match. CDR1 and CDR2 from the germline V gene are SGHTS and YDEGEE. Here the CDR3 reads CASSSPGQGVSDTQYF. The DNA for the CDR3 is TGTGCCAGCAGCTCCCCTGGACAGGGGGTCTCAGATACGCAGTATTTT.

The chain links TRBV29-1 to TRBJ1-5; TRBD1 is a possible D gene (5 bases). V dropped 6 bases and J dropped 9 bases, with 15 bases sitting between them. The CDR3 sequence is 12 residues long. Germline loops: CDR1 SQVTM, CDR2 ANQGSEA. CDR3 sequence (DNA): TGCAGCGTCCTGGGCCAGGGCGGGCCCCAGCATTTT. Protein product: CSVLGQGGPQHF.